The next 26 T cell receptor beta chains were all read from a single sample in a study of T cells in Graves' hyperthyroidism and ophthalmopathy. TCR beta CDR3 regions were amplified from RNA transcripts. The HTBI set primed first-round TCR CDR3 RT-PCR. TCRdb processed the multiplex PCR reads anew with MiXCR; each CDR3 protein has one entry. The sample consists of under 650,000 distinct CDR3 sequences, about 17% of them appearing once. The sample comprised blood. The receptors derive from a woman aged 25-40 years with Graves' hyperthyroidism.

This clonotype is a singleton in its sample. An end of the junction does not agree with germline; a read error may underlie this. The chain uses TRBV5-1 and TRBJ2-3; 10 bases agree with TRBD2. The CDR3 has 16 residues. Germline V gene data show CDR1 as SGHRS and CDR2 as YFSETQ. As DNA, the CDR3 is TGCGCCGGCAGCTTGGCAGGGACTAGCGGCACAGATACGCAGTATTTT. This codes for CAGSLAGTSGTDTQYF.

The rearrangement joins TRBV7-2 to TRBJ1-5; the D gene is possibly TRBD1 (5 bases). V gave up 0 bases and J gave up 2 bases, with 8 bases separating them. Germline CDR1 is SGHTA and CDR2 is FQGNSA. The CDR3 has 15 residues. The CDR3 sequence: CASSLARDGNQPQHF. CDR3 nucleotide sequence: TGTGCCAGCAGCTTAGCGAGGGACGGCAATCAGCCCCAGCATTTT.

This clonotype was counted at least ten times. The CDR3 nucleotides are TGCAGCGCCCATAGGTACGACGAGCAGTACTTC. Its protein product is CSAHRYDEQYF. This sequence joins TRBV20-1 and TRBJ2-7; D is unclear. Germline CDR1 is DFQATT and CDR2 is SNEGSKA (reference sequence). The CDR3 consists of 11 residues.

The rearrangement uses TRBV6-1 and TRBJ2-5; possible D gene TRBD1, 7 bases. Germline V gene lookup returns CDR1 MNHNS and CDR2 SASEGT. The CDR3 is 12 residues long. Trimming took 6 bases from V and 11 from J, leaving 16 bases between them. The CDR3 bases are TGTGCCAGCAGCCGCGGGACAGTCATACAGTACTTC. Translating it yields CASSRGTVIQYF.

The sample holds a few counts of this clonotype. This chain uses TRBV5-6 with TRBJ2-1; D is possibly TRBD1 (6 bases). This CDR3 comprises 14 residues. Germline loops: CDR1 SGHDT, CDR2 YYEEEE. The V gene lost 4 bases and the J gene lost 9 bases, with 17 bases spanning the gap. In DNA form, the CDR3 reads TGTGCCAGCAGCCCGTACACAGGGAGTGGTGAGCAGTTCTTC. Translated, it gives CASSPYTGSGEQFF.

This clonotype was seen ten or more times. The rearrangement joins TRBV5-1 to TRBJ2-5; possible D gene TRBD2, 6 bases. This CDR3 has 14 amino acids. Between the trimmed V and J ends, which lost 2 bases and 6 bases, there was a span of 14 bases. The V gene's germline CDR1 is SGHRS and CDR2 YFSETQ. CDR3: CASSLAEGTKTQYF. The CDR3 nucleotides read TGCGCCAGCAGCTTAGCGGAGGGGACGAAGACCCAGTACTTC. Full variable domain (missing parts from reference TRBV5-1 and TRBJ2-5): KAGVTQTPRYLIKTRGQQVTLSCSPISGHRSVSWYQQTPGQGLQFLFEYFSETQRNKGNFPGRFSGRQFSNSRSEMNVSTLELGDSALYLCASSLAEGTKTQYFGPGTRLLVL.

This clonotype was detected a few times. The chain links TRBV28 to TRBJ2-1; no reliable D call. This CDR3 region has 12 residues. Trimming left V 3 bases short and J 13 bases short, with 13 bases between. Looked up from germline, CDR1 is MDHEN and CDR2 is SYDVKM. CDR3 coding DNA: TGTGCCAGCAGTTTGGTTAAGCCCCAACAGTTCTTC. This encodes CASSLVKPQQFF.

The sample holds many counts of this clonotype. V gene TRBV7-9 combines with J gene TRBJ2-1; D not certain. V was trimmed by 11 bases and J by 5 bases, leaving 7 bases between them. The CDR3 spans 10 residues. Germline CDR1 is SEHNR and CDR2 is FQNEAQ (reference sequence). The CDR3: CAVEDNEQFF. As DNA, the CDR3 is TGTGCCGTTGAGGACAATGAGCAGTTCTTC.

This clonotype was seen at least ten times. V usage is TRBV3-1 and J usage is TRBJ2-1; 8 bases align to TRBD2. Germline CDR1 LGHDT, CDR2 YNNKEL (reference sequence). The CDR3 is 15 residues long. Trimming took 4 bases from V and 8 from J; bases not matched to a gene: 10. The CDR3 DNA follows: TGTGCCAGCAGCCGAATAGCGGGACCGGGGGATGAGCAGTTCTTC. This gives the protein CASSRIAGPGDEQFF.

This clonotype was observed at least ten times. The genes are TRBV4-2 and TRBJ1-1; D gene unclear. The CDR3 totals 14 residues. Trimming removed 1 base at V and 6 bases at J, with 12 bases between. Germline assignment: CDR1 LGHNA and CDR2 YNFKEQ. CDR3 DNA: TGTGCCAGCAGCCAAGTATTGCAAGGCGCTGAAGCTTTCTTT. It yields the protein CASSQVLQGAEAFF.

Points on this clonotype: A read error may be the cause here, since a much bigger clone is one base away. V gene TRBV6-2 or TRBV6-3 combines with J gene TRBJ1-1; D call uncertain. The CDR3 runs to 12 residues. CDR1 is MNHEY, CDR2 SVGEGT, per germline. The chain's CDR3 is CASKGRHTEAVF. The CDR3 bases are TGTGCCAGCAAGGGCAGGCACACTGAAGCTGTCTTT.

This clonotype appeared many times. This CDR3 reads CASSLGLAGVNIQYF. In DNA form, the CDR3 reads TGTGCCAGCAGCCTGGGACTAGCGGGAGTTAACATTCAGTACTTC. J is TRBJ2-4 and V is TRBV7-2; 14 nucleotides agree with TRBD2. The J segment lost 7 bases and the V segment lost 5 bases, leaving 4 bases of the junction unmatched. The CDR3 has 15 residues. Germline loops: CDR1 SGHTA, CDR2 FQGNSA.

The chain recombines TRBV10-3 with TRBJ1-2; 7 bases align to TRBD1. The junction had 6 bases not matched to a gene; V was cut back by 0 bases and J by 8 bases. Per the germline V gene, CDR1 is ENHRY and CDR2 is SYGVKD. The CDR3 is 14 amino acids. The CDR3 sequence: CAISESRDSLGYTF. The DNA for the CDR3 is TGTGCCATCAGTGAGTCCAGGGACAGTTTAGGCTACACCTTC.

The genes are TRBV6-2 or TRBV6-3 and TRBJ2-1; no clear D. CDR3 length: 13 amino acids. Trimming stripped 5 bases from V and 6 bases from J, with 11 bases between. Looked up from germline, CDR1 is MNHEY and CDR2 is SVGEGT. The CDR3 DNA sequence: TGTGCCAGCAGTGTTCAGGAAATCAATGAGCAGTTCTTC. Amino acids: CASSVQEINEQFF.

This clonotype was seen ten or more times. V is TRBV30 and J is TRBJ1-1, with TRBD1 identical over 8 bases. The length of the CDR3 is 13 residues. Looked up from germline, CDR1 is GTSNPN and CDR2 is SVGIG (reference sequence). The V gene end was trimmed by 3 bases and the J gene end by 7 bases; junction bases not matched to a gene: 7. The CDR3 protein is CAWSLRGPDEAFF. Here the CDR3 DNA reads TGTGCCTGGAGCCTCAGGGGGCCTGATGAAGCTTTCTTT. Variable domain in full (rest from reference TRBV30 and TRBJ1-1): SQTIHQWPATLVQPVGSPLSLECTVEGTSNPNLYWYRQAAGRGLQLLFYSVGIGQISSEVPQNLSASRPQDRQFILSSKKLLLSDSGFYLCAWSLRGPDEAFFGQGTRLTVV.

There are many counts of this clonotype. The V call is TRBV12-3 or TRBV12-4, the J call TRBJ2-7, with a weak D call TRBD1 (6 bases). Deletions cut 4 bases from V and 1 base from J, with 14 bases between. The CDR3 runs to 15 residues. This chain's CDR3 is CASSYRDQNSYEQYF. The CDR3 bases are TGTGCCAGCAGTTACAGGGACCAGAATTCCTACGAGCAGTACTTC.

The chain recombines TRBV11-2 with TRBJ1-4; D call uncertain. V was cut by 0 bases and J by 5 bases, with 10 bases left in between. The germline gives CDR1 SGHAT, CDR2 FQNNGV. The CDR3 runs to 15 residues. The CDR3 is CASSLEGRRNEKLFF. The CDR3 nucleotides are TGTGCCAGCAGCTTAGAGGGCAGGCGGAATGAAAAACTGTTTTTT.

The chain joins TRBV3-1 to TRBJ1-2, with D possibly matching TRBD1 (6 bases). CDR1 is LGHDT and CDR2 is YNNKEL in the germline V gene (reference sequence). V gave up 8 bases and J gave up 5 bases, with 9 bases separating them. This CDR3 is built from 11 residues. CDR3 bases: TGTGCCAGCGAAGGGGGTTATGGCTACACCTTC. Its translation: CASEGGYGYTF.

Ten or more counts support this clonotype. V and J are TRBV6-1 and TRBJ2-5, with 10 bases aligning to TRBD1. The CDR3 totals 16 residues. Trimming took 5 bases from V and 4 from J; bases not matched to a gene: 10. Germline CDR1 and CDR2: MNHNS and SASEGT. CDR3 sequence (DNA): TGTGCCAGCAGTAGATGGACAGGGGGTGGGGGAGAGACCCAGTACTTC. Translation: CASSRWTGGGGETQYF.

There are a few counts of this clonotype. The gene calls are TRBV6-1 and TRBJ2-1; no firm D call. Germline V CDR1 and CDR2: MNHNS, SASEGT. CDR3 size: 16 residues. V was shortened by 2 bases and J by 0 bases, with 11 bases between the two germline ends. The CDR3: CASSEMALSSYNEQFF. The CDR3, as DNA: TGTGCCAGCAGTGAAATGGCGCTGAGCTCCTACAATGAGCAGTTCTTC.

This clonotype was counted ten times or more. This chain connects TRBV12-3 or TRBV12-4 to TRBJ1-1, with D possibly matching TRBD1 (5 bases). Between the trimmed V and J ends, which lost 2 bases and 5 bases, there was a span of 9 bases. The CDR3 is made up of 13 amino acids. CDR3 loop: CASSLWGRTEAFF. Here the CDR3 DNA reads TGTGCCAGCAGTTTATGGGGGAGGACTGAAGCTTTCTTT.

The chain recombines TRBV20-1 with TRBJ1-3; 7 positions match TRBD1. CDR1 and CDR2 from the germline V gene are DFQATT and SNEGSKA (reference sequence). The V gene end was trimmed by 6 bases and the J gene end by 4 bases; junction bases not matched to a gene: 12. The CDR3 loop spans 15 amino acids. The CDR3 sequence: CSARRTGESGNTIYF. CDR3 DNA: TGCAGTGCCCGGAGGACAGGAGAGTCCGGAAACACCATATATTTT.

This rearrangement joins TRBV10-3 to TRBJ1-1, with D maybe TRBD1 (5 bases). Trimming shortened V by 2 bases and J by 6 bases, and 13 bases separated the two germline ends. Germline-derived CDR1 and CDR2 are ENHRY and SYGVKD. The CDR3 has 14 amino acids. The CDR3 DNA follows: TGTGCCATCAGTGAGGCGACAGTGAGCGCTGAAGCTTTCTTT. It specifies CAISEATVSAEAFF.

This chain connects TRBV6-5 to TRBJ2-2, with D tentatively TRBD1 (5 bases). The CDR3 runs 16 residues. Germline V lookup: CDR1 MNHEY, CDR2 SVGAGI. V was clipped by 1 base and J by 5 bases, with 14 bases between them. CDR3 sequence reads: CASSYLRVGATGELFF. Here the CDR3 DNA reads TGTGCCAGCAGTTACTTACGGGTTGGGGCAACCGGGGAGCTGTTTTTT.

This clonotype occurred a few times. This chain connects TRBV5-6 to TRBJ1-2; the D gene is possibly TRBD1 (5 bases). Germline CDR1 and CDR2: SGHDT and YYEEEE. V gave up 0 bases and J gave up 2 bases, with 11 bases separating them. The length of the CDR3 is 15 residues. DNA for the CDR3: TGTGCCAGCAGCTTGGGCGGGGGAATGAACTATGGCTACACCTTC. It encodes CASSLGGGMNYGYTF.

This clonotype was seen many times. The chain carries TRBV7-8 and TRBJ2-5, with D maybe TRBD2 (6 bases). Germline V CDR1 and CDR2: SGHVS, FQNEAQ. The CDR3 runs 14 residues. Trimming removed 2 bases at V and 5 bases at J, with 12 bases between. The CDR3 DNA is TGTGCCAGCAGCTTACAGCCGGCGGGGGAGACCCAGTACTTC. The encoded protein is CASSLQPAGETQYF.